Listed here is a single T cell receptor (beta chain). Its antigen is not known. These data originate in a study of cytomegalovirus exposure and HLA in healthy donors. V was cut by 7 bases and J by 3 bases, with 16 bases left in between. There are 15 residues in the CDR3. Germline CDR1 reads SGHTS; CDR2 reads YDEGEE. Healthy individuals who donated bone marrow served as the donors. The donors, nominally healthy at sampling, likely had unrecorded immune exposures. Primers for the PCR totalled 60 Vbeta and 13 Jbeta. Only in-frame clones appear in the TCRdb table, and some are missing; sequencing was by immunoSEQ multiplex PCR. The sample lists some 160,000 clones, 84% occurring once. General study results and limits: Available immune exposure information covered CMV serostatus only. There were several of the most significant clusters that appeared linked to common viral pathogens in a later analysis.

The chain has TRBV5-8 and TRBJ1-4; D ambiguous. The material sequenced was PBMCs. The sequence was obtained from a man between 50 and 59 years old in good health and CMV-seropositive. CDR3: CASFGRAPANEKLFF. The CDR3 nucleotides read TGTGCCAGCTTTGGGAGGGCACCAGCTAATGAAAAACTGTTTTTT.